The clone carrying this T cell receptor (beta chain) was picked up many times. This sample was included in a study of blood T cell repertoires in COVID-19. Looking at the study overall: Researchers got acute and convalescent COVID-19 samples from the United States, Italy and Spain. T cells, B-cell-depleted T cells, or PBMCs provided the cDNA or gDNA that served as material.

This CDR3 is 14 amino acids long. After removal of 6 bases from V and 5 bases from J, the junction contained 6 bases not matched to a gene. Germline V CDR1 and CDR2: MGHRA, YSYEKL. In the source study's methods: Amplification of reference gene primers was used by the study to estimate nucleated cell counts. Measured with immunoSEQ multiplex PCR; TCRdb has only the in-frame clones, and not every one. Clonal size and the V and J genes are those of that table, whereas D and trimming came from the DNA. Altogether roughly 99,000 clones are present, about 80% being singletons, with the ten largest covering roughly 4%.

Sequencing used peripheral blood. This receptor was taken from a man between 70 and 80 years old with acute or convalescent COVID-19. The chain is built from TRBV4-1 and TRBJ2-1, with 8 bases lining up with TRBD1. CDR3 nucleotide sequence: TGCGCCAGCAGTCCAGGGGGCGCCCACAATGAGCAGTTCTTC. Protein product: CASSPGGAHNEQFF.